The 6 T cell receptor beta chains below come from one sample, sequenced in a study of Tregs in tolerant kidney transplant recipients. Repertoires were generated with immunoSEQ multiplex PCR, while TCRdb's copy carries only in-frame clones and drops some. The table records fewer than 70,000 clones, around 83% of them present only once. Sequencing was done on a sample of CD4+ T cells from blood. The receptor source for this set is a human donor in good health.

CDR3 sequence reads: CASSPGPGSRISYQREQYF. CDR3 DNA: TGTGCCAGCAGCCCGGGGCCAGGGAGTAGAATATCTTACCAGCGCGAGCAGTACTTC. V usage is TRBV13 and J usage is TRBJ2-7; perhaps D is TRBD1 or TRBD2 (5 bases each). Germline-derived CDR1 and CDR2 are PRHDT and FYEKMQ (reference sequence). This CDR3 spans 19 amino acids. Trimming removed 5 bases from V and 6 bases from J, with 32 bases in between.

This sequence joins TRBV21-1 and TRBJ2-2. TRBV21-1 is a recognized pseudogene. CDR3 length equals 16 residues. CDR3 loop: CASRKGTETDTGELFF. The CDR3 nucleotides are TGTGCCAGCAGGAAGGGGACGGAAACCGACACCGGGGAGCTGTTTTTT.

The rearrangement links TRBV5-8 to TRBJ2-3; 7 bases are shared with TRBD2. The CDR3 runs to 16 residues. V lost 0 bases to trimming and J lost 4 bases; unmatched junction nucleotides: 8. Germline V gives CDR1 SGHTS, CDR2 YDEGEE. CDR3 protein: CASSLGMWGGSDTQYF. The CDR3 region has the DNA TGTGCCAGCAGCTTGGGGATGTGGGGGGGGTCAGATACGCAGTATTTT.

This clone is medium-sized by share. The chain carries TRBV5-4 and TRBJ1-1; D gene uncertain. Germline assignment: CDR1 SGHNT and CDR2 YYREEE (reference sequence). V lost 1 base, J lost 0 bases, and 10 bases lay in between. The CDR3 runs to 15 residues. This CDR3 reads CASSLNPGMNTEAFF. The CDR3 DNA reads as TGTGCCAGCAGCTTGAATCCGGGCATGAACACTGAAGCTTTCTTT. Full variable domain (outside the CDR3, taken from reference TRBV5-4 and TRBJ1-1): ETGVTQSPTHLIKTRGQQVTLRCSSQSGHNTVSWYQQALGQGPQFIFQYYREEENGRGNFPPRFSGLQFPNYSSELNVNALELDDSALYLCASSLNPGMNTEAFFGQGTRLTVV.

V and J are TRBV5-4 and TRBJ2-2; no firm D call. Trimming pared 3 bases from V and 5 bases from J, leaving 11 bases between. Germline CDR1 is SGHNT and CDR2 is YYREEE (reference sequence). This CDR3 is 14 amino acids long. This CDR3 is CASSSYTLTGELFF. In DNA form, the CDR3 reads TGTGCCAGCAGCTCCTATACGCTAACCGGGGAGCTGTTTTTT.

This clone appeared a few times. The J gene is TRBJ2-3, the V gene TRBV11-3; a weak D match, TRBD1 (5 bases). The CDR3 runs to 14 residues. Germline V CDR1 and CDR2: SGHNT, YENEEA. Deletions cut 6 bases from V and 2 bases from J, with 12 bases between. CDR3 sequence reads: CASRSGQFTDTQYF. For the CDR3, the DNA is TGTGCCAGCAGGTCTGGACAATTCACAGATACGCAGTATTTT.